At least ten counts were recorded for the clone carrying this T cell receptor beta chain. Its target is unknown. Time point defined: technical triplicate 2. The sorted-subset TCR libraries were prepared using about 1 million CD4+ or CD8+ T cells as the starting material. The data were obtained in a study of neurological immune-mediated disorders. V shed 2 bases, J shed 2 bases, and the junction held 7 bases outside the gene matches. The CDR3 sequence is 15 residues long. Germline V gives CDR1 DFQATT, CDR2 SNEGSKA (reference sequence). Study-level results: HTLV-1-associated myelopathy showed the most TCR clonal expansion; multiple sclerosis the least, below healthy controls.

As for the cDNA, it was generated by 5'RACE with 10-nucleotide random UMIs. MiXCR, run by TCRdb on the 5' RACE reads, gives a single entry per CDR3 protein. The profile shows fewer than 40,000 distinct CDR3 sequences, 10% to 15% of them singletons. The TCR sequence derives from a female donor with HTLV-1-associated myelopathy (HAM/TSP). Sequencing was done on a sample of CD4+ T cells from blood. The J gene is TRBJ2-3, the V gene TRBV20-1; 7 bases match TRBD2. The CDR3: CSARSTGTITDTQYF. The CDR3 coding sequence is TGCAGTGCTAGATCCACCGGGACTATCACAGATACGCAGTATTTT.